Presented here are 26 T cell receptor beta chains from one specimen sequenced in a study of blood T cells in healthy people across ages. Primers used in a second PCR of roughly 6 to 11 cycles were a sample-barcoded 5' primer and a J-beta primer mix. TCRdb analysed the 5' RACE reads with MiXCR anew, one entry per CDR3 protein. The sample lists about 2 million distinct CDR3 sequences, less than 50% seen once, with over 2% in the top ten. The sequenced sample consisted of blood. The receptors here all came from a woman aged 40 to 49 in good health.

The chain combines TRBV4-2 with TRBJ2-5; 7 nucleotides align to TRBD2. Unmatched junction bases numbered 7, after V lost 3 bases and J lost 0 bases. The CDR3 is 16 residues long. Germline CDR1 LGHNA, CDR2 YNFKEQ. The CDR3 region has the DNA TGTGCCAGCAGCCACGACTTGGGGGGGGACCAAGAGACCCAGTACTTC. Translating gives CASSHDLGGDQETQYF.

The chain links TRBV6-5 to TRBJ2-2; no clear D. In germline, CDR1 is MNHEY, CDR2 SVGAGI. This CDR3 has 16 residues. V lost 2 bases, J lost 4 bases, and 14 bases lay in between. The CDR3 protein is CASSYLQFSSTGELFF. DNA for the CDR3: TGTGCCAGCAGTTACCTCCAATTCAGTAGCACCGGGGAGCTGTTTTTT.

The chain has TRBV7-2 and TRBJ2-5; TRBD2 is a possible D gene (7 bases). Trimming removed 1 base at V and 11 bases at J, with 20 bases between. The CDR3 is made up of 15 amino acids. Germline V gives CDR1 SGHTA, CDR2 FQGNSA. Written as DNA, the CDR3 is TGTGCCAGCAGCTTAGTCGCGGGGGCCCTGGGGGAGCAGTACTTC. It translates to CASSLVAGALGEQYF.

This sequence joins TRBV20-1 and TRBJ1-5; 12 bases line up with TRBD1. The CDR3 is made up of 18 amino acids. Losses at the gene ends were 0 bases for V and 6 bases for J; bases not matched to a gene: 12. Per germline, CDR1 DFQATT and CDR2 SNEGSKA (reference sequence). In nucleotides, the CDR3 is TGCAGTGCTAGAGACCCAGGGACAGGGGGCGTTCGGGGTCAGCCCCAGCATTTT. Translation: CSARDPGTGGVRGQPQHF.

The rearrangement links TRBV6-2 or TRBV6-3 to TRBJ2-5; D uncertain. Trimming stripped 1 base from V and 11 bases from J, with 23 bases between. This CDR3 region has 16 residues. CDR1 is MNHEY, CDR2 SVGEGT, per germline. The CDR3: CASSYYTATLHNEQYF. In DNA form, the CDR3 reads TGTGCCAGCAGTTACTATACCGCGACCCTTCACAATGAGCAGTACTTC.

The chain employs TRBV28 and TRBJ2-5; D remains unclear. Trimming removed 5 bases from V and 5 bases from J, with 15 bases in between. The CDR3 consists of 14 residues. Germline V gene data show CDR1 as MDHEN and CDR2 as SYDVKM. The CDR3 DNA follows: TGTGCCAGCAGTCTCAGATTCTCTATTGAGACCCAGTACTTC. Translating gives CASSLRFSIETQYF.

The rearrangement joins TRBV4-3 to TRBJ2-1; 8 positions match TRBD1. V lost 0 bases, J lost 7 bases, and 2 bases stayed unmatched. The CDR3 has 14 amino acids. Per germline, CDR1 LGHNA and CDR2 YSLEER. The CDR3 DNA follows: TGCGCCAGCAGCCAAGATCACAGGGGGAATGAGCAGTTCTTC. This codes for CASSQDHRGNEQFF.

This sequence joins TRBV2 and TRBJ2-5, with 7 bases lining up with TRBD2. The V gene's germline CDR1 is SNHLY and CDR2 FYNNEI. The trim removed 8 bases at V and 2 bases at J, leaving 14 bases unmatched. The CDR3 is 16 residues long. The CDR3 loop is CASGRGDLRYQETQYF. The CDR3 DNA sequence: TGTGCCAGCGGCCGGGGGGACCTCAGATATCAAGAGACCCAGTACTTC.

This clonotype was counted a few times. CDR3 residues: CASSFPSRTGASLGGYTF. The CDR3 coding sequence is TGTGCCAGCAGCTTTCCTAGCCGGACAGGGGCATCCTTGGGCGGCTACACCTTC. This rearrangement joins TRBV7-2 to TRBJ1-2, with 9 bases fitting TRBD1. This CDR3 is built from 18 residues. The J segment lost 8 bases and the V segment lost 3 bases, leaving 19 bases of the junction unmatched. In germline, CDR1 is SGHTA, CDR2 FQGNSA.

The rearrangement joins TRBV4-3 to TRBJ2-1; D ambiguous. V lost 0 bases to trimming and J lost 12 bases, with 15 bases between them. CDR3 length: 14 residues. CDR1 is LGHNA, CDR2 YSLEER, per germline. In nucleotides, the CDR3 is TGCGCCAGCAGCCAAGAACCGACCCTCTCGCGGCAGTTCTTC. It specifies CASSQEPTLSRQFF.

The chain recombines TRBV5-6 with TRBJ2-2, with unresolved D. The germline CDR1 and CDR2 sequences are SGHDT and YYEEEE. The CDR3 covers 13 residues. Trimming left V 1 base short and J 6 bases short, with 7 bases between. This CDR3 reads CASSLRQPGELFF. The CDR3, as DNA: TGTGCCAGCAGCTTGAGGCAGCCCGGGGAGCTGTTTTTT.

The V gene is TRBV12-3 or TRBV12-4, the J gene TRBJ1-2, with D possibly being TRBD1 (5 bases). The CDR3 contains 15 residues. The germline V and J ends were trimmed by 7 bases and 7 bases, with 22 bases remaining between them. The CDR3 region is CASTLPGGLRGGYTF. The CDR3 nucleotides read TGTGCCAGCACCTTGCCCGGGGGGTTGAGAGGTGGCTACACCTTC.

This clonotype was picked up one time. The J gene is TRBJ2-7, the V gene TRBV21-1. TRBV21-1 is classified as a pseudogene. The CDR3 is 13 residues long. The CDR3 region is CASSKVRPYEQYF. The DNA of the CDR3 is TGTGCCAGCAGCAAAGTTCGACCCTACGAGCAGTACTTC.

The CDR3 region is CASSLKGRSNEQFF. For the CDR3, the DNA is TGTGCCAGCAGCTTAAAGGGTAGGAGCAATGAGCAGTTCTTC. The V call is TRBV7-4, the J call TRBJ2-1, with D unresolved. In germline, CDR1 is SGHVT, CDR2 SQSDAQ. The V end lost 2 bases, the J end lost 6 bases, and 11 bases lay between the germline ends. This CDR3 has 14 residues.

CDR3 in amino acids: CSARSQGSYEQYF. CDR3 sequence (DNA): TGCAGTGCTAGGTCACAGGGGTCGTACGAGCAGTACTTC. The chain couples TRBV20-1 to TRBJ2-4; 7 positions match TRBD1. The J call may be faulty, since TRBJ2-7 better matches the DNA end. This CDR3 has 13 residues. Germline CDR1 DFQATT, CDR2 SNEGSKA (reference sequence).

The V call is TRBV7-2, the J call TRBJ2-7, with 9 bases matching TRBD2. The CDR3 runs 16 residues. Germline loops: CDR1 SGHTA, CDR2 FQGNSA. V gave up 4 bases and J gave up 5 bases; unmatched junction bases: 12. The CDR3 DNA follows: TGTGCCAGCAGCTCATTGCCGGGACTAGCTTTACACGAGCAGTACTTC. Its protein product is CASSSLPGLALHEQYF.

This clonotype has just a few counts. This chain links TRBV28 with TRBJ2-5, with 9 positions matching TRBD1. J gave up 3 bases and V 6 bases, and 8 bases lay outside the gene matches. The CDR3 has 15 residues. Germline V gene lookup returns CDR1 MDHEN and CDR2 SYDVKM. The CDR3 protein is CASRPTRDREETQYF. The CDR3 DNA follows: TGTGCCAGCAGACCAACGCGGGACAGGGAAGAGACCCAGTACTTC. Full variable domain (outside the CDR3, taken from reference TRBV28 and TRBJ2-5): DVKVTQSSRYLVKRTGEKVFLECVQDMDHENMFWYRQDPGLGLRLIYFSYDVKMKEKGDIPEGYSVSREKKERFSLILESASTNQTSMYLCASRPTRDREETQYFGPGTRLLVL.

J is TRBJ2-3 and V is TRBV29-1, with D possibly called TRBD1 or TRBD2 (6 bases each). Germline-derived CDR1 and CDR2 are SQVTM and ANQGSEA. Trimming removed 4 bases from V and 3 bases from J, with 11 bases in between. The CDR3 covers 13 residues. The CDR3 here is CSVGGGRTDTQYF. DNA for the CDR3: TGCAGCGTTGGAGGGGGGCGGACAGATACGCAGTATTTT.

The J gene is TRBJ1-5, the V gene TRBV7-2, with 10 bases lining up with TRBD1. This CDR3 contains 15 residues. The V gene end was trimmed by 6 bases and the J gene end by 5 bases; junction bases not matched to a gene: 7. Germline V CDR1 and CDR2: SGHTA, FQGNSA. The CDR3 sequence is CASSSGTGAYQPQHF. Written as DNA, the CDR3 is TGTGCCAGCAGTTCCGGGACAGGGGCTTATCAGCCCCAGCATTTT.

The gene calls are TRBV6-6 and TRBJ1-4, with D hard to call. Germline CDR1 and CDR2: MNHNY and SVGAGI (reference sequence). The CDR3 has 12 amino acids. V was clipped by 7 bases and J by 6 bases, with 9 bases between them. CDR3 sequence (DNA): TGTGCCAGCACACAACTCGATGAAAAACTGTTTTTT. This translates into CASTQLDEKLFF.

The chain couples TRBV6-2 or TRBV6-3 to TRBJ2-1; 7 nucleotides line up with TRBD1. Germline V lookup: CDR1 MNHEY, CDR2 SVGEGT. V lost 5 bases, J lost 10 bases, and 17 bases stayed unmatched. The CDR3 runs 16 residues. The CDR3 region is CASSGRDRAISYEQFF. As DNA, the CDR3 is TGTGCCAGCAGTGGGCGCGACAGGGCTATCTCCTACGAGCAGTTCTTC.

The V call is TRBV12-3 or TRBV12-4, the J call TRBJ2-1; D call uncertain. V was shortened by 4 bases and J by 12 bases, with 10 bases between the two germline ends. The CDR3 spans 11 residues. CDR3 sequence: CASSSRLRQFF. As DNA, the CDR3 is TGTGCCAGCAGTTCTCGACTGAGGCAGTTCTTC.

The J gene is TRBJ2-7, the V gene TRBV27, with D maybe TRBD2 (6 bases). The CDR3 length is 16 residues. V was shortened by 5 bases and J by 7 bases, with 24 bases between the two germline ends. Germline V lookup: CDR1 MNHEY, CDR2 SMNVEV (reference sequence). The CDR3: CASSPLGGDLMGEQYF. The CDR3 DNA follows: TGTGCCAGCAGTCCCCTGGGGGGAGATTTAATGGGGGAGCAGTACTTC.

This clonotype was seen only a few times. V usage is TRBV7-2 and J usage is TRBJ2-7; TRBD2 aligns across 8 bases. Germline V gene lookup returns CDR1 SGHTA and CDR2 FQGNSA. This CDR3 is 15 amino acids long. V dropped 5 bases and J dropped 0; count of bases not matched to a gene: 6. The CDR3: CASSISGVSSYEQYF. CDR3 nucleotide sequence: TGTGCCAGCAGCATTAGCGGGGTGAGCTCCTACGAGCAGTACTTC.

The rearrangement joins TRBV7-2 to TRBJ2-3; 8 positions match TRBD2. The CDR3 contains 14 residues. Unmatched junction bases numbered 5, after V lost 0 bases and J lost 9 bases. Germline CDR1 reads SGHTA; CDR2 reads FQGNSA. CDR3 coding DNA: TGTGCCAGCAGCTTAGCCGGGGGGGCAGGAACGCAGTATTTT. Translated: CASSLAGGAGTQYF.

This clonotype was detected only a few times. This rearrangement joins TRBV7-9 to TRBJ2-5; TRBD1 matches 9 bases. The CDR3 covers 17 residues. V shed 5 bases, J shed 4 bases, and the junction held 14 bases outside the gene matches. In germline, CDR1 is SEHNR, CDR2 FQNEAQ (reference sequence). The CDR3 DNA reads TGTGCCAGCAGCCCCGGACAGGGGATGGTAGCGGTAGAGACCCAGTACTTC. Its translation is CASSPGQGMVAVETQYF.